Presented here are 4 T cell receptor beta chains from one specimen sequenced in a study of blood T cell repertoires in COVID-19. Data came from immunoSEQ multiplex PCR; TCRdb stores just in-frame clones and leaves some out. The sample includes 90,000 to 95,000 clones, around nine tenths of them seen just once. The specimen sequenced was peripheral blood. The source of these receptors is a woman aged 65 to 85 with acute or convalescent COVID-19.

This chain joins TRBV3-1 (or the pseudogene TRBV3-2) and TRBJ1-6; a weak D match, TRBD1 (6 bases). Germline V gives CDR1 LGHDT, CDR2 YNNKEL (reference sequence). The V end was cut by 1 base, the J end by 8 bases, with 9 bases between. CDR3 size: 14 residues. The CDR3 region has the DNA TGTGCCAGCAGCCAAGGGCACAGGGATTCACCCCTCCACTTT. It translates to CASSQGHRDSPLHF.

The gene calls are TRBV13 and TRBJ2-1, with a weak D call TRBD1 (6 bases). The CDR3 spans 15 residues. Trimming took 5 bases from V and 4 from J, leaving 15 bases between them. Germline-derived CDR1 and CDR2 are PRHDT and FYEKMQ (reference sequence). The CDR3 protein is CASSLAGAPYNEQFF. In DNA form, the CDR3 reads TGTGCCAGCAGCCTCGCAGGGGCCCCTTACAATGAGCAGTTCTTC.

The V and J genes are TRBV6-5 and TRBJ2-2; maybe TRBD2 (6 bases). Germline CDR1 MNHEY, CDR2 SVGAGI. The CDR3 totals 15 residues. Trimming stripped 3 bases from V and 4 bases from J, with 12 bases between. As DNA, the CDR3 is TGTGCCAGCAGTTATGGTGGAGGGACCACCGGGGAGCTGTTTTTT. This sequence encodes CASSYGGGTTGELFF.

The chain joins TRBV6-5 to TRBJ1-2; unclear D gene. The CDR3 is 14 residues long. V gave up 0 bases and J gave up 8 bases, with 13 bases separating them. Per the germline V gene, CDR1 is MNHEY and CDR2 is SVGAGI. The CDR3 DNA sequence: TGTGCCAGCAGTTACTCGATGAGGTCTGAGGGCTACACCTTC. Its translation is CASSYSMRSEGYTF.